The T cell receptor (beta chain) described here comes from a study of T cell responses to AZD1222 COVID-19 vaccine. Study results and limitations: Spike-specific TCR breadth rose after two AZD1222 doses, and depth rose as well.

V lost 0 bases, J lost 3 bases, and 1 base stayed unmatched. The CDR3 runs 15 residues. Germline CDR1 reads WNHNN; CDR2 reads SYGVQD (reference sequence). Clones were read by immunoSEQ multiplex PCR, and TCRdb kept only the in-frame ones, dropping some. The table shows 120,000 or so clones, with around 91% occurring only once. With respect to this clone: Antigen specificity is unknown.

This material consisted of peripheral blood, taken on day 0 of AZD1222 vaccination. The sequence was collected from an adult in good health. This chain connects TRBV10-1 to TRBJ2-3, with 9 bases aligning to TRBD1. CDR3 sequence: CASSESGTGTDTQYF. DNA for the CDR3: TGCGCCAGCAGTGAGTCAGGGACAGGGACAGATACGCAGTATTTT.